What follows are 27 T cell receptor beta chains derived from one specimen sequenced in a study of spatial heterogeneity in lung cancer. Study-level points and caveats: Counts of expanded alpha and beta TCRs within tumors tracked the tumor nonsynonymous mutation count.

TCRdb re-derived calls from the 5' RACE reads in MiXCR, one entry per CDR3 protein. The top ten clones hold roughly 8% of a sample with about 22,000 distinct CDR3 sequences, approximately 9% of them seen once. Antigen specificity for these receptors is unknown. Time point: sample taken at primary tumor resection. The sample consisted of lung tumor tissue, taken at surgery. These receptors came from a male donor with early-stage non-small cell lung cancer.

This clonotype was observed at least ten times. The chain employs TRBV10-3 and TRBJ2-6; D not resolved. Germline values: CDR1 ENHRY, CDR2 SYGVKD. V lost 4 bases to trimming and J lost 0 bases, with 4 bases between them. The CDR3 loop spans 14 amino acids. This CDR3 is CAISANSGANVLTF. CDR3 nucleotides: TGTGCCATCAGTGCTAACTCTGGGGCCAACGTCCTGACTTTC.

The CDR3 nucleotides are TGTGCCAGCAGCTTCGGACAGGGCAGAGGAAAGACCCAGTACTTC. This translates into CASSFGQGRGKTQYF. V usage is TRBV7-2 and J usage is TRBJ2-5, with 8 bases that match TRBD1. Looked up from germline, CDR1 is SGHTA and CDR2 is FQGNSA. The CDR3 is 15 residues long. V dropped 3 bases and J dropped 6; count of bases not matched to a gene: 9.

This clonotype is termed medium-sized. CDR3 coding DNA: TGTGCCAGCAGCTTAGAGACCCAGTACTTC. Its translation: CASSLETQYF. V is TRBV7-9 and J is TRBJ2-5; D remains ambiguous. The CDR3 length is 10 residues. Germline values: CDR1 SEHNR, CDR2 FQNEAQ (reference sequence). Trimming left V 1 base short and J 6 bases short, with 0 bases between.

This clonotype was recorded at least ten times. V is TRBV27 and J is TRBJ1-6; maybe TRBD1 (6 bases). The germline V gene encodes CDR1 MNHEY and CDR2 SMNVEV (reference sequence). The CDR3 is 13 residues long. Deletions cut 8 bases from V and 4 bases from J, with 9 bases between. The CDR3 DNA reads as TGTGCCAGCGGACAGAAGTATAATTCACCCCTCCACTTT. This sequence encodes CASGQKYNSPLHF.

This clonotype was detected a few times. The chain employs TRBV12-3 or TRBV12-4 and TRBJ1-1; D is perhaps TRBD1 (5 bases). The CDR3 covers 13 residues. V dropped 6 bases and J dropped 1 base, with 9 bases sitting between them. The CDR3 loop reads CASSTGKNTEAFF. CDR3 coding DNA: TGTGCCAGCAGCACAGGAAAGAACACTGAAGCTTTCTTT.

This clonotype is medium-sized (0.01 to 0.1%). The V gene is TRBV3-1, the J gene TRBJ1-1, with 7 positions matching TRBD1. The trim removed 3 bases at V and 10 bases at J, leaving 8 bases unmatched. Germline CDR1 reads LGHDT; CDR2 reads YNNKEL (reference sequence). The CDR3 runs to 13 residues. The CDR3 DNA reads as TGTGCCAGCAGCCAGCGACAGGGAGGGACAGCTTTCTTT. Protein sequence: CASSQRQGGTAFF.

This clonotype was recorded many times. The chain carries TRBV6-1 and TRBJ2-3, with 7 bases that match TRBD2. CDR1 and CDR2 (germline): MNHNS, SASEGT. There are 14 residues in the CDR3. Trimming removed 7 bases from V and 2 bases from J; junction bases left unmatched: 6. CDR3 nucleotide sequence: TGTGCCAGCAAGGTGGCGGGGGACACAGATACGCAGTATTTT. It codes for CASKVAGDTDTQYF.

This clonotype was detected a few times. The J gene is TRBJ2-1, the V gene TRBV4-2; 7 nucleotides line up with TRBD2. CDR3 length: 18 residues. Germline V lookup: CDR1 LGHNA, CDR2 YNFKEQ. Unmatched junction bases numbered 8, after V lost 0 bases and J lost 0 bases. The CDR3 here is CASSQDGGGSSSYNEQFF. Written as DNA, the CDR3 is TGTGCCAGCAGCCAAGATGGGGGGGGATCGAGCTCCTACAATGAGCAGTTCTTC.

This clonotype was seen repeatedly, ten times or more. The chain employs TRBV29-1 and TRBJ2-5; D tentatively fits TRBD1 or TRBD2 (6 bases each). V dropped 4 bases and J dropped 4 bases, with 19 bases sitting between them. There are 15 residues in the CDR3. Per germline, CDR1 SQVTM and CDR2 ANQGSEA. CDR3 DNA: TGCAGCGTTGTAGGGGGGACTGGGCTCGGAGAGACCCAGTACTTC. It encodes CSVVGGTGLGETQYF.

J is TRBJ2-4 and V is TRBV28; D uncertain. Trimming took off 0 bases at V and 0 bases at J, with 15 bases between the two ends. CDR3 length equals 18 residues. CDR1 is MDHEN and CDR2 is SYDVKM in the germline V gene. Here the CDR3 reads CASSLWPERLLAKNIQYF. As DNA, the CDR3 is TGTGCCAGCAGTTTATGGCCTGAAAGACTCCTAGCCAAAAACATTCAGTACTTC.

This clonotype was found many times. This chain uses TRBV7-9 with TRBJ1-1, with unresolved D. CDR1 and CDR2 from the germline V gene are SEHNR and FQNEAQ (reference sequence). The CDR3 is 16 amino acids. V dropped 6 bases and J dropped 0 bases, with 17 bases sitting between them. CDR3: CASSLDLFLMNTEAFF. CDR3 nucleotides: TGTGCCAGCAGTTTGGACTTATTCCTCATGAACACTGAAGCTTTCTTT.

This clonotype was recorded a few times. The CDR3 reads CAISFKGDTEAFF. CDR3 DNA sequence: TGTGCCATCAGCTTTAAGGGGGACACTGAAGCTTTCTTT. V and J are TRBV10-3 and TRBJ1-1; D perhaps matches TRBD1 (6 bases). Germline-derived CDR1 and CDR2 are ENHRY and SYGVKD. V lost 6 bases and J 3 bases, leaving 11 bases between the germline ends. The CDR3 is 13 amino acids.

This clonotype was detected ten times or more. The rearrangement links TRBV5-5 to TRBJ1-5, with TRBD1 matching over 10 bases. The CDR3 contains 17 residues. The V gene end was trimmed by 3 bases and the J gene end by 0 bases; junction bases not matched to a gene: 6. From germline, CDR1 is SGHKS and CDR2 YYEKEE (reference sequence). CDR3 region: CASSSGQGGYSNQPQHF. CDR3 nucleotide sequence: TGTGCCAGCAGCTCTGGACAGGGGGGTTATAGCAATCAGCCCCAGCATTTT.

This clonotype was recorded at least ten times. The chain couples TRBV20-1 to TRBJ1-2; no firm D call. With 0 bases removed from V and 0 bases from J, the gap between germline ends came to 8 bases. The CDR3 consists of 14 residues. Germline-derived CDR1 and CDR2 are DFQATT and SNEGSKA (reference sequence). CDR3 region: CSAREAVSNYGYTF. The CDR3 DNA follows: TGCAGTGCTAGAGAGGCGGTCTCTAACTATGGCTACACCTTC.

The chain employs TRBV20-1 and TRBJ1-5, with 11 bases lining up with TRBD1. Germline V CDR1 and CDR2: DFQATT, SNEGSKA (reference sequence). This CDR3 has 13 residues. The trim removed 6 bases at V and 9 bases at J, leaving 7 bases unmatched. This chain's CDR3 is CSARTGGAWPQHF. The CDR3 bases are TGCAGTGCCCGGACAGGGGGCGCTTGGCCCCAGCATTTT.

This clonotype was recorded at least ten times. The CDR3 loop reads CASSVARSRLHYEQYF. As DNA, the CDR3 is TGTGCCAGCAGCGTAGCTCGGAGCCGTTTACATTACGAGCAGTACTTC. The chain links TRBV9 to TRBJ2-7; D gene unclear. Germline V lookup: CDR1 SGDLS, CDR2 YYNGEE. V was trimmed by 0 bases and J by 4 bases, leaving 17 bases between them. The CDR3 is 16 residues long.

This sequence joins TRBV20-1 and TRBJ2-3; 12 bases agree with TRBD2. The V gene's germline CDR1 is DFQATT and CDR2 SNEGSKA (reference sequence). The CDR3 extends over 16 amino acids. Unmatched junction bases numbered 9, after V lost 3 bases and J lost 5 bases. CDR3: CSASARLAGEGDTQYF. The DNA for the CDR3 is TGCAGTGCTAGTGCCCGACTAGCGGGGGAAGGAGATACGCAGTATTTT.

This clonotype is large in the sample. This chain joins TRBV12-3 or TRBV12-4 and TRBJ2-1, with D unresolved. CDR3 length: 11 residues. The V and J ends lost 2 bases and 9 bases respectively, with 5 bases between them. Here the CDR3 DNA reads TGTGCCAGCAGTTTATTGGGTGAGCAGTTCTTC. Amino acid sequence: CASSLLGEQFF.

This clonotype showed up many times. J is TRBJ2-7 and V is TRBV18; 8 bases line up with TRBD1. Germline CDR1 reads KGHSH; CDR2 reads LQKENI. The ends lost 2 bases at V and 4 bases at J; junction bases unmatched: 10. The CDR3 runs 16 residues. The CDR3 loop reads CASSPGQGALFYEQYF. The CDR3 coding sequence is TGTGCCAGCTCACCAGGGCAGGGGGCACTCTTTTACGAGCAGTACTTC.

There are a few counts of this clonotype. The rearrangement joins TRBV6-2 or TRBV6-3 to TRBJ2-3; TRBD2 matches 9 bases. The CDR3 has 18 residues. Germline V gene sequence: CDR1 MNHEY, CDR2 SVGEGT. J was trimmed by 0 bases and V by 2 bases; bases with no gene match: 9. The CDR3 DNA follows: TGTGCCAGCAGTTACGGACCCCAGGGACTAGCTAGCACAGATACGCAGTATTTT. Its translation is CASSYGPQGLASTDTQYF.

The chain joins TRBV29-1 to TRBJ2-7; 11 positions agree with TRBD2. V shed 7 bases and J 1 base; nucleotides not matched to a gene: 3. The germline CDR1 and CDR2 sequences are SQVTM and ANQGSEA. The CDR3 is made up of 13 amino acids. The CDR3, as DNA: TGCAGCGCTAGACTAGCGGGATCCTACGAGCAGTACTTC. It translates to CSARLAGSYEQYF.

By share, this clonotype counts as medium-sized. This sequence joins TRBV20-1 and TRBJ2-7; D might be TRBD1 (5 bases). Per germline, CDR1 DFQATT and CDR2 SNEGSKA (reference sequence). Trimming took 2 bases from V and 4 from J, leaving 18 bases between them. This CDR3 comprises 15 residues. The CDR3 here is CSARPTDILTYEQYF. CDR3 DNA sequence: TGCAGTGCTAGACCAACGGACATATTGACGTACGAGCAGTACTTC.

The chain combines TRBV7-8 with TRBJ2-3; 9 bases align to TRBD2. Germline lookup yields CDR1 SGHVS and CDR2 FQNEAQ. The CDR3 is made up of 13 amino acids. The V and J ends lost 4 bases and 13 bases, in that order; junction bases with no gene match: 9. DNA of the CDR3: TGTGCCAGCAGCTCCCCTCGGGCTAGCGGGGAGTATTTT. It translates to CASSSPRASGEYF. Variable domain in full (rest from reference TRBV7-8 and TRBJ2-3): GAGVSQSPRYKVAKRGQDVALRCDPISGHVSLFWYQQALGQGPEFLTYFQNEAQLDKSGLPSDRFFAERPEGSVSTLKIQRTQQEDSAVYLCASSSPRASGEYFGPGTRLTVL.

This clonotype was recorded many times. V and J are TRBV7-3 and TRBJ2-1, with TRBD2 matching 10 bases. CDR1 and CDR2 from the germline V gene are SGHTA and FQGTGA. The CDR3 runs to 14 residues. J gave up 7 bases and V 4 bases, and 4 bases lay outside the gene matches. Written as DNA, the CDR3 is TGTGCCAGCAGCTCGGGACTAGCGTTGAATGAGCAGTTCTTC. It encodes CASSSGLALNEQFF.

CDR3 nucleotides: TGTGCCAGCAAGCCGGGACAGGGCTTTCAGCCCCAGCATTTT. Translated: CASKPGQGFQPQHF. This chain links TRBV6-2 or TRBV6-3 with TRBJ1-5; 9 bases match TRBD1. The V gene end was trimmed by 7 bases and the J gene end by 6 bases; junction bases not matched to a gene: 7. Germline V gene sequence: CDR1 MNHEY, CDR2 SVGEGT. There are 14 residues in the CDR3.

Concerning this clonotype: Just one base apart from a much larger clone, this may be a read error. The V call is TRBV20-1, the J call TRBJ2-6, with D uncertain. CDR3 length: 13 amino acids. CDR1 is DFQATT and CDR2 is SNEGSKA in the germline V gene (reference sequence). The CDR3 here is CRAPRLLGNVLTF. Here the CDR3 DNA reads TGCAGAGCTCCCCGCCTCCTCGGCAACGTCCTGACTTTC.

The V gene is TRBV6-2 or TRBV6-3, the J gene TRBJ2-2; D uncertain. Germline V lookup: CDR1 MNHEY, CDR2 SVGEGT. With 0 bases removed from V and 5 bases from J, the gap between germline ends came to 13 bases. This CDR3 is built from 16 residues. In nucleotides, the CDR3 is TGTGCCAGCAGTTACTCGACACGTCAGTGGACCGGGGAGCTGTTTTTT. Translation: CASSYSTRQWTGELFF.